The rows below give T cell receptor beta chains drawn from one sample of a study of blood T cell repertoires in COVID-19. Measured with immunoSEQ multiplex PCR; TCRdb has only the in-frame clones, and not every one. Of hundreds of thousands of clones in the sample, around nine tenths were seen once. The sample taken for sequencing was PBMCs or T cells enriched from blood (not recorded which). The receptors shown here come from a woman aged 25 to 39 who had been exposed to COVID-19. Both conserved end residues are part of each CDR3. D genes are given only for firm matches. Size values are once, few and many counts, or a class for expanded clones, and some rows have none.

V: TRBV11-2; D: TRBD1; J: TRBJ1-1; size: -; DNA: TGTGCCAGCAGCCTAACGGGACAGGGGCGTGAAGCTTTCTTT; CDR3: CASSLTGQGREAFF
V: TRBV5-6; D: TRBD1; J: TRBJ2-7; size: -; DNA: TGTGCCAGCAGCTTTGGTTTCGGGGGCGGGACAGGGGCAGATGAGCAGTACTTC; CDR3: CASSFGFGGGTGADEQYF
V: TRBV7-9; D: -; J: TRBJ1-4; size: -; DNA: TGTGCCAGCAGCATGGCGACAGGCATTAATGAAAAACTGTTTTTT; CDR3: CASSMATGINEKLFF
V: TRBV5-1; D: -; J: TRBJ2-6; size: few; DNA: TGCGCCAGCAGCTTGGCCTTGCAGGGAGGTGGGGCCAACGTCCTGACTTTC; CDR3: CASSLALQGGGANVLTF
V: TRBV28; D: TRBD1; J: TRBJ2-7; size: -; DNA: TGTGCCAGCAGTCCCCTCACCCGACAGGGGTGGGAGCAGTACTTC; CDR3: CASSPLTRQGWEQYF
V: TRBV5-1; D: TRBD1; J: TRBJ1-1; size: -; DNA: TGCGCCACCGGGACAGGGGACGGTTCTGAAGCTTTCTTT; CDR3: CATGTGDGSEAFF
V: TRBV7-9; D: TRBD1; J: TRBJ2-7; size: -; DNA: TGTGCCAGCAGCTTAGACTCTCGGACAGGGGCCGAGCAGTACTTC; CDR3: CASSLDSRTGAEQYF
V: TRBV19; D: TRBD2; J: TRBJ2-5; size: -; DNA: TGTGCCAGTAGTACCCTAGCGGGGGCCGCCGAGACCCAGTACTTC; CDR3: CASSTLAGAAETQYF
V: TRBV14; D: -; J: TRBJ1-1; size: -; DNA: TGTGCCAGCAGCCTACGCGGCAGTTTAAGAACTGAAGCTTTCTTT; CDR3: CASSLRGSLRTEAFF
V: TRBV27; D: -; J: TRBJ1-2; size: -; DNA: TGTGCCAGCAGTTTTTCCGACAGATTGGTCTATGGCTACACCTTC; CDR3: CASSFSDRLVYGYTF
V: TRBV3-1/TRBV3-2; D: TRBD1; J: TRBJ1-2; size: -; DNA: TGTGCCAGCAGCCAAATCGTGACAGGGGGTGGCTACACCTTC; CDR3: CASSQIVTGGGYTF
V: TRBV5-1; D: -; J: TRBJ1-4; size: few; DNA: TGCGCCAGCAGCTTGGCGAAGGGGGTGACTAATGAAAAACTGTTTTTT; CDR3: CASSLAKGVTNEKLFF
V: TRBV19; D: -; J: TRBJ2-5; size: -; DNA: TGTGCCAGTAGTATAGTAGCTGCCCGGGGGACCCAGTACTTC; CDR3: CASSIVAARGTQYF
V: TRBV18; D: -; J: TRBJ2-7; size: -; DNA: TGTGCCAGCTCACCAAACAGCGAGCAGTACTTC; CDR3: CASSPNSEQYF
V: TRBV5-6; D: -; J: TRBJ2-1; size: once; DNA: TGTGCCAGCAGCTTCTGGTCCAGCTACAATGAGCAGTTCTTC; CDR3: CASSFWSSYNEQFF
V: TRBV9; D: TRBD2; J: TRBJ2-2; size: few; DNA: TGTGCCAGCAACCAAGCGGGGGAGAACACCGGGGAGCTGTTTTTT; CDR3: CASNQAGENTGELFF
V: TRBV6-5; D: -; J: TRBJ1-2; size: -; DNA: TGTGCCAGCCGTACAGGGACCGGTGGCTACACCTTC; CDR3: CASRTGTGGYTF
V: TRBV2; D: -; J: TRBJ1-2; size: few; DNA: TGTGCCAGCAGTGAAGCGAGGACAGTCGGCGGTGGCTACACCTTC; CDR3: CASSEARTVGGGYTF
V: TRBV27; D: TRBD1; J: TRBJ1-1; size: few; DNA: TGTGCCAGCAGTAAAGGGACAGGGGTTTACACTGAAGCTTTCTTT; CDR3: CASSKGTGVYTEAFF
V: TRBV5-1; D: -; J: TRBJ2-5; size: many; DNA: TGCGCCAGCAGCTTGCTTGGGCAGGGCGAGACCCAGTACTTC; CDR3: CASSLLGQGETQYF
V: TRBV19; D: TRBD2; J: TRBJ2-1; size: -; DNA: TGTGCCAGTAGTATAGGTGCGGGGGCCTACAATGAGCAGTTCTTC; CDR3: CASSIGAGAYNEQFF
V: TRBV14; D: -; J: TRBJ1-1; size: -; DNA: TGTGCCAGCAGCCAAGATATAAACGGGGCTTTCTTT; CDR3: CASSQDINGAFF
V: TRBV2; D: -; J: TRBJ1-3; size: -; DNA: TGTGCCAGCAGTGAAGCTCGGACAACTGGAAACACCATATATTTT; CDR3: CASSEARTTGNTIYF
V: TRBV15; D: -; J: TRBJ2-1; size: -; DNA: TGTGCCACCAGCAGTGCCGCTAGATACCTCTACAATGAGCAGTTCTTC; CDR3: CATSSAARYLYNEQFF
V: TRBV12-3/TRBV12-4; D: -; J: TRBJ2-5; size: few; DNA: TGTGCCAGCAGTTTAATTCCGGAGACCCAGTACTTC; CDR3: CASSLIPETQYF
V: TRBV3-1/TRBV3-2; D: -; J: TRBJ1-3; size: once; DNA: TGTGCCAGCAGCCAAGATGCGGTCTCTGGAAACACCATATATTTT; CDR3: CASSQDAVSGNTIYF
V: TRBV25-1; D: -; J: TRBJ2-2; size: -; DNA: TGTGCCAGCAGTGAATCTCTCGGGGGTGGCGGGGAGCTGTTTTTT; CDR3: CASSESLGGGGELFF
V: TRBV7-9; D: -; J: TRBJ1-1; size: -; DNA: TGTGCCAGCAGCTTTGACAAGTGGAACACTGAAGCTTTCTTT; CDR3: CASSFDKWNTEAFF
V: TRBV30; D: -; J: TRBJ1-3; size: -; DNA: TGTGCCTGGAGCCTCGCTGGGGCCCGCTCTGGAAACACCATATATTTT; CDR3: CAWSLAGARSGNTIYF
V: TRBV5-1; D: -; J: TRBJ1-6; size: -; DNA: TGCGCCAGCAGCTTGGGACAGAGAAATTCACCCCTCCACTTT; CDR3: CASSLGQRNSPLHF
V: TRBV6-5; D: TRBD1; J: TRBJ2-3; size: -; DNA: TGTGCCAGCAGTCGGACAGGGAGGACAGATACGCAGTATTTT; CDR3: CASSRTGRTDTQYF
V: TRBV10-3; D: TRBD1; J: TRBJ2-3; size: -; DNA: TGTGCCATCAGTGATGGGGGACAGGGTTCAGATACGCAGTATTTT; CDR3: CAISDGGQGSDTQYF
V: TRBV19; D: -; J: TRBJ1-5; size: -; DNA: -; CDR3: CASSSGQGQPQHF